The 12 T cell receptor beta chains presented below share a single source sample, sequenced in a study of Ad26.COV2.S vaccination and SARS-CoV-2 variants. Treatment indicated: around 19 received Ad26.COV2.S at low or high dose, single or two shots; about 5 received placebo; per-sample allocation not given. Collection of the samples took place on day 63 after the first injection of vaccine or placebo. Libraries were prepared by immunoSEQ multiplex PCR; TCRdb keeps only in-frame clonotypes and omits some of them. The repertoire includes approximately 340,000 clones, approximately 81% of them detected once, and around 3.3% sits in the top ten. Sample: peripheral blood, taken in a trial of Ad26.COV2.S vaccine versus placebo. The origin of the receptors is a person aged 18-60 years who received the Ad26.COV2.S COVID-19 vaccine or a placebo.

The rearrangement joins TRBV11-2 to TRBJ2-1; no clear D. The CDR3 has 13 residues. V was cut by 10 bases and J by 0 bases, with 10 bases left in between. Germline lookup yields CDR1 SGHAT and CDR2 FQNNGV. The CDR3 nucleotides are TGTGCCACCCGCCAGAGCTCCTACAATGAGCAGTTCTTC. This sequence encodes CATRQSSYNEQFF.

The chain combines TRBV2 with TRBJ1-5; 9 nucleotides agree with TRBD1. CDR3 size: 15 residues. Germline V CDR1 and CDR2: SNHLY, FYNNEI. V dropped 1 base and J dropped 2; count of bases not matched to a gene: 0. The CDR3 DNA is TGTGCCAGCAGTGAAGGACAGGGGGGCAATCAGCCCCAGCATTTT. This gives the protein CASSEGQGGNQPQHF.

The chain is built from TRBV5-1 and TRBJ1-3; D is undetermined. V dropped 0 bases and J dropped 4 bases, with 8 bases sitting between them. This CDR3 has 14 amino acids. CDR1 is SGHRS and CDR2 is YFSETQ in the germline V gene. The CDR3 sequence is CASSLVGFGNTIYF. The CDR3 region has the DNA TGCGCCAGCAGCTTGGTGGGGTTCGGAAACACCATATATTTT.

V and J are TRBV7-2 and TRBJ2-2; 11 positions match TRBD1. Germline V gives CDR1 SGHTA, CDR2 FQGNSA. The V gene end was trimmed by 5 bases and the J gene end by 5 bases; junction bases not matched to a gene: 4. The CDR3 runs to 15 residues. This CDR3 is CASSTGTGGTGELFF. In DNA, the CDR3 is TGTGCCAGCAGCACCGGGACAGGGGGGACCGGGGAGCTGTTTTTT.

The rearrangement uses TRBV7-9 and TRBJ1-1, with D hard to call. The length of the CDR3 is 16 residues. Looked up from germline, CDR1 is SEHNR and CDR2 is FQNEAQ (reference sequence). Trimming shortened V by 5 bases and J by 7 bases, and 23 bases separated the two germline ends. The CDR3 here is CASSPPGEGPISEAFF. As DNA, the CDR3 is TGTGCCAGCAGCCCCCCGGGAGAGGGTCCTATCAGTGAAGCTTTCTTT.

About this clone: The same CDR3 also results from other DNA sequences found in this sample. The gene calls are TRBV12-3 or TRBV12-4 and TRBJ2-1; D might be TRBD2 (6 bases). Between the trimmed V and J ends, which lost 1 base and 13 bases, there was a span of 11 bases. The CDR3 covers 12 residues. CDR3 bases: TGTGCCAGCAGTTTAGGTGCGGGGCCCCAGTTCTTC. Its protein is CASSLGAGPQFF.

This sequence joins TRBV2 and TRBJ2-2, with D perhaps matching TRBD1 (5 bases). V was pared by 6 bases and J by 6 bases, with 11 bases between. Germline CDR1 reads SNHLY; CDR2 reads FYNNEI. There are 13 residues in the CDR3. DNA of the CDR3: TGTGCCAGCAGGCCAGGGTTCGCCGGGGAGCTGTTTTTT. It yields the protein CASRPGFAGELFF.

This clone has only one observation. The chain is built from TRBV5-6 and TRBJ1-3; unclear D gene. Trimming shortened V by 0 bases and J by 7 bases, and 8 bases separated the two germline ends. This CDR3 region has 13 residues. Germline CDR1 reads SGHDT; CDR2 reads YYEEEE. The chain's CDR3 is CASSLVAQNTIYF. The DNA for the CDR3 is TGTGCCAGCAGCTTGGTGGCCCAGAACACCATATATTTT.

The chain is built from TRBV28 and TRBJ1-2; D unclear. Trimming cost V 2 bases and J 8 bases, with 12 bases left between them. CDR1 is MDHEN and CDR2 is SYDVKM in the germline V gene. CDR3 size: 13 residues. The CDR3, as DNA: TGTGCCAGCAGTTTAGCCCCTCTGGGGGGCTACACCTTC. Translating gives CASSLAPLGGYTF.

This clone occurred a few times. The J gene is TRBJ1-1, the V gene TRBV6-5, with no clear D. V was cut by 8 bases and J by 3 bases, with 16 bases left in between. CDR3 length equals 14 residues. In germline, CDR1 is MNHEY, CDR2 SVGAGI. Here the CDR3 DNA reads TGTGCCAGCCGTCCCCGAGGCCAGGACACTGAAGCTTTCTTT. Its protein product is CASRPRGQDTEAFF.

This chain connects TRBV7-8 to TRBJ2-1; D gene unclear. The germline V gene encodes CDR1 SGHVS and CDR2 FQNEAQ. The ends were cut back, 4 bases at V and 0 bases at J, with 10 bases in the middle. The CDR3 covers 15 residues. The CDR3 spells CASSSQASSYNEQFF. In DNA, the CDR3 is TGTGCCAGCAGCTCCCAGGCTAGCTCCTACAATGAGCAGTTCTTC.

V is TRBV30 and J is TRBJ2-1; TRBD2 matches 7 bases. This CDR3 spans 14 amino acids. Germline assignment: CDR1 GTSNPN and CDR2 SVGIG (reference sequence). J gave up 8 bases and V 4 bases, and 11 bases lay outside the gene matches. CDR3 region: CAWTAAGVADEQFF. DNA for the CDR3: TGTGCCTGGACGGCGGCGGGGGTAGCCGATGAGCAGTTCTTC. Full variable domain (outside the CDR3, taken from reference TRBV30 and TRBJ2-1): SQTIHQWPATLVQPVGSPLSLECTVEGTSNPNLYWYRQAAGRGLQLLFYSVGIGQISSEVPQNLSASRPQDRQFILSSKKLLLSDSGFYLCAWTAAGVADEQFFGPGTRLTVL.